Below are 32 T cell receptor beta chains sequenced from a single sample in a study of Ad26.COV2.S vaccination and SARS-CoV-2 variants. Generated by immunoSEQ multiplex PCR, the TCRdb table keeps only in-frame clones and is missing some. The table includes about 680,000 clones, more than 70% detected once. Treatment meaning: 15 to 20 received Ad26.COV2.S at low or high dose, single or two shots; about 5 received placebo; per-sample allocation not given. At day 63 after the first vaccine or placebo injection, samples were drawn. The sequencing here drew on peripheral blood, taken in a trial of Ad26.COV2.S vaccine versus placebo. All receptors come from a person between 18 and 65 years old who received the Ad26.COV2.S COVID-19 vaccine or a placebo.

This rearrangement joins TRBV19 to TRBJ2-2; D possibly corresponds to TRBD2 (6 bases). Per the germline V gene, CDR1 is LNHDA and CDR2 is SQIVND (reference sequence). With 7 bases removed from V and 7 bases from J, the gap between germline ends came to 28 bases. This CDR3 comprises 18 residues. CDR3 protein: CASTSRTRQRAWHGELFF. In nucleotides, the CDR3 is TGTGCCAGTACCTCCCGGACTCGACAGCGGGCTTGGCACGGGGAGCTGTTTTTT.

The rearrangement uses TRBV11-2 and TRBJ2-3, with D unclear. The CDR3 has 14 amino acids. Trimming stripped 5 bases from V and 6 bases from J, with 15 bases between. Germline V CDR1 and CDR2: SGHAT, FQNNGV. The CDR3 nucleotides read TGTGCCAGCAGCCCGGACCAACTATGGGATACGCAGTATTTT. It encodes CASSPDQLWDTQYF.

This chain links TRBV6-2 or TRBV6-3 with TRBJ1-6; D may be TRBD1 (6 bases). CDR3 size: 16 residues. The germline V gene has CDR1 MNHEY and CDR2 SVGEGT. With 3 bases removed from V and 7 bases from J, the gap between germline ends came to 16 bases. CDR3 region: CASSYEYRVGNSPLHF. CDR3 DNA sequence: TGTGCCAGCAGTTATGAGTACAGGGTCGGGAATTCACCCCTCCACTTT.

This chain links TRBV5-1 with TRBJ2-2; TRBD2 aligns across 12 bases. In germline, CDR1 is SGHRS, CDR2 YFSETQ. This CDR3 is 15 amino acids long. J was trimmed by 7 bases and V by 6 bases; bases with no gene match: 7. CDR3 region: CASNRLAGVDGELFF. The CDR3 coding sequence is TGCGCCAGCAACCGACTAGCGGGAGTCGACGGGGAGCTGTTTTTT.

V and J are TRBV19 and TRBJ2-3; D might be TRBD1 (6 bases). The germline gives CDR1 LNHDA, CDR2 SQIVND (reference sequence). CDR3 length equals 17 residues. V dropped 4 bases and J dropped 1 base, with 18 bases sitting between them. Written as DNA, the CDR3 is TGTGCCAGTAGTACCCTCAGTGAGGGGGTTGGCACAGATACGCAGTATTTT. Its translation: CASSTLSEGVGTDTQYF.

The V call is TRBV3-1 (or the pseudogene TRBV3-2), the J call TRBJ1-1; D perhaps matches TRBD1 (6 bases). With 4 bases removed from V and 8 bases from J, the gap between germline ends came to 20 bases. CDR1 and CDR2 (germline): LGHDT, YNNKEL (reference sequence). The CDR3 is made up of 15 amino acids. In nucleotides, the CDR3 is TGTGCCAGCAGCCCAAATGGGGGCAGGGGCACAGAAGCTTTCTTT. This translates into CASSPNGGRGTEAFF.

This chain connects TRBV9 to TRBJ2-5; D unresolved. Germline CDR1 is SGDLS and CDR2 is YYNGEE. The CDR3 has 14 amino acids. V was clipped by 0 bases and J by 9 bases, with 15 bases between them. The CDR3 bases are TGTGCCAGCAGCGTAGGTGAGGTCCGAGTGGCCCAGTACTTC. This translates into CASSVGEVRVAQYF. Filled out from reference TRBV9 and TRBJ2-5, the complete variable domain reads DSGVTQTPKHLITATGQRVTLRCSPRSGDLSVYWYQQSLDQGLQFLIQYYNGEERAKGNILERFSAQQFPDLHSELNLSSLELGDSALYFCASSVGEVRVAQYFGPGTRLLVL.

V and J are TRBV15 and TRBJ2-7; a possible D gene is TRBD2 (6 bases). This CDR3 is built from 14 residues. Trimming shortened V by 3 bases and J by 5 bases, and 14 bases separated the two germline ends. Germline loops: CDR1 LNHNV, CDR2 YYDKDF (reference sequence). Written as DNA, the CDR3 is TGTGCCACCAGCAGCGCCCGGCGGGGAGACGAGCAGTACTTC. Protein: CATSSARRGDEQYF.

The genes are TRBV3-1 (or the pseudogene TRBV3-2) and TRBJ2-3; D gene uncertain. Germline loops: CDR1 LGHDT, CDR2 YNNKEL (reference sequence). This CDR3 comprises 17 residues. The V end was cut by 4 bases, the J end by 0 bases, with 17 bases between. The CDR3 spells CASSPSERAVSTDTQYF. The CDR3 DNA reads as TGTGCCAGCAGCCCTAGTGAACGGGCGGTTAGCACAGATACGCAGTATTTT.

The genes are TRBV6-4 and TRBJ1-1; 8 positions agree with TRBD1. V lost 5 bases, J lost 3 bases, and 5 bases stayed unmatched. The germline V gene encodes CDR1 MRHNA and CDR2 SNTAGT. The CDR3 is 14 residues long. The CDR3 reads CASSKTGEDTEAFF. The DNA of the CDR3 is TGTGCCAGCAGTAAGACAGGGGAGGACACTGAAGCTTTCTTT.

The CDR3 sequence is CASSYSTGLATEAFF. The CDR3 DNA reads as TGCGCCAGCAGCTATTCGACAGGGCTAGCCACTGAAGCTTTCTTT. The J gene is TRBJ1-1, the V gene TRBV4-3; 7 bases agree with TRBD1. The CDR3 is 15 amino acids. The germline V gene encodes CDR1 LGHNA and CDR2 YSLEER. Unmatched junction bases numbered 10, after V lost 5 bases and J lost 4 bases.

This clone turned up a few times. The J gene is TRBJ2-7, the V gene TRBV7-9; possible D gene TRBD1, 6 bases. This CDR3 region has 16 residues. V was clipped by 2 bases and J by 0 bases, with 14 bases between them. Germline CDR1 SEHNR, CDR2 FQNEAQ (reference sequence). CDR3 region: CASSLLWGRDSYEQYF. The CDR3 DNA reads as TGTGCCAGCAGCTTACTCTGGGGGCGTGACTCCTACGAGCAGTACTTC.

This clone appeared a single time. V is TRBV6-5 and J is TRBJ1-1; the match to TRBD1 covers 8 bases. This CDR3 spans 12 amino acids. V shed 6 bases, J shed 8 bases, and the junction held 5 bases outside the gene matches. Germline V CDR1 and CDR2: MNHEY, SVGAGI. Here the CDR3 reads CASSRTGREAFF. The CDR3 coding sequence is TGTGCCAGCAGCCGGACAGGGCGCGAAGCTTTCTTT.

The chain has TRBV19 and TRBJ2-2, with D possibly called TRBD1 or TRBD2 (5 bases each). V lost 4 bases and J lost 5, with 11 bases in between. Germline V lookup: CDR1 LNHDA, CDR2 SQIVND (reference sequence). This CDR3 comprises 14 residues. CDR3 DNA sequence: TGTGCCAGTAGTACCGGGGCGATAACCGGGGAGCTGTTTTTT. Protein sequence: CASSTGAITGELFF.

A single count supports this clone. The V and J genes are TRBV5-4 and TRBJ2-1; tentatively, D is TRBD1 or TRBD2 (5 bases each). The CDR3 sequence is 15 residues long. With 4 bases removed from V and 1 base from J, the gap between germline ends came to 12 bases. CDR1 is SGHNT, CDR2 YYREEE, per germline (reference sequence). In nucleotides, the CDR3 is TGTGCCAGCAGCCCCGGGACCAGATCCTACAATGAGCAGTTCTTC. It codes for CASSPGTRSYNEQFF.

This chain links TRBV18 with TRBJ1-6; TRBD1 might be the D (6 bases). This CDR3 comprises 15 residues. CDR1 and CDR2 (germline): KGHSH, LQKENI. Trimming left V 1 base short and J 2 bases short, with 6 bases between. The CDR3 nucleotides read TGTGCCAGCTCACCACGGGACACCTATAATTCACCCCTCCACTTT. Its translation: CASSPRDTYNSPLHF.

The chain uses TRBV18 and TRBJ1-2; D not certain. V lost 0 bases, J lost 4 bases, and 9 bases lay in between. The CDR3 sequence is 14 residues long. Germline V gives CDR1 KGHSH, CDR2 LQKENI. CDR3 in DNA: TGTGCCAGCTCACCACCGGCAGATCGCTATGGCTACACCTTC. The encoded protein is CASSPPADRYGYTF.

This chain links TRBV2 with TRBJ2-5; maybe TRBD1 (5 bases). Between the trimmed V and J ends, which lost 4 bases and 0 bases, there was a span of 6 bases. The CDR3 spans 13 residues. Germline V gene sequence: CDR1 SNHLY, CDR2 FYNNEI. CDR3 protein: CASSGTNQETQYF. The CDR3 region has the DNA TGTGCCAGCAGTGGGACAAACCAAGAGACCCAGTACTTC.

V is TRBV5-5 and J is TRBJ2-6; D is possibly TRBD2 (6 bases). V lost 4 bases to trimming and J lost 4 bases, with 12 bases between them. The CDR3 spans 15 residues. Germline CDR1 is SGHKS and CDR2 is YYEKEE (reference sequence). CDR3 in amino acids: CASSPGVSGANVLTF. The CDR3 region has the DNA TGTGCCAGCAGCCCGGGGGTCTCAGGGGCCAACGTCCTGACTTTC. Full variable domain (outside the CDR3, taken from reference TRBV5-5 and TRBJ2-6): DAGVTQSPTHLIKTRGQQVTLRCSPISGHKSVSWYQQVLGQGPQFIFQYYEKEERGRGNFPDRFSARQFPNYSSELNVNALLLGDSALYLCASSPGVSGANVLTFGAGSRLTVL.

The rearrangement joins TRBV30 to TRBJ2-7; D is unclear. Trimming cost V 5 bases and J 7 bases, with 12 bases left between them. The CDR3 is 11 residues long. CDR1 and CDR2 from the germline V gene are GTSNPN and SVGIG (reference sequence). In DNA form, the CDR3 reads TGTGCCTGGGCACCTCGTGAGGAGCAGTACTTC. Its translation: CAWAPREEQYF.

The rearrangement joins TRBV7-3 to TRBJ2-6, with D perhaps assigned TRBD1 or TRBD2 (5 bases each). V was clipped by 2 bases and J by 3 bases, with 11 bases between them. Germline assignment: CDR1 SGHTA and CDR2 FQGTGA. CDR3 length equals 16 residues. The CDR3 loop is CASSLQGTVGANVLTF. DNA for the CDR3: TGTGCCAGCAGCTTACAAGGGACGGTTGGGGCCAACGTCCTGACTTTC.

The chain is built from TRBV9 and TRBJ2-6; unclear D gene. This CDR3 spans 13 amino acids. The V gene's germline CDR1 is SGDLS and CDR2 YYNGEE. V dropped 10 bases and J dropped 1 base, with 9 bases sitting between them. CDR3 region: CASTSSGANVLTF. The CDR3, as DNA: TGTGCCTCCACGAGTTCTGGGGCCAACGTCCTGACTTTC.

Of note for this clone: Other DNA sequences of this sample code for an identical CDR3. V usage is TRBV18 and J usage is TRBJ1-1, with D unresolved. The length of the CDR3 is 13 residues. Trimming took 3 bases from V and 1 from J, leaving 6 bases between them. Germline CDR1 is KGHSH and CDR2 is LQKENI. The CDR3 here is CASSPGRNTEAFF. The CDR3 DNA sequence: TGTGCCAGCTCACCCGGCAGGAACACTGAAGCTTTCTTT.

The V gene is TRBV7-2, the J gene TRBJ2-7, with TRBD2 identical over 7 bases. The CDR3 is 15 residues long. Germline trimming cut 3 bases from V and 0 bases from J; bases unmatched to any gene: 5. Germline V CDR1 and CDR2: SGHTA, FQGNSA. The CDR3: CASSFGLAASYEQYF. CDR3 DNA: TGTGCCAGCAGCTTTGGGCTAGCGGCCTCCTACGAGCAGTACTTC.

This chain connects TRBV5-6 to TRBJ2-1, with a weak D call TRBD2 (6 bases). Deletions cut 4 bases from V and 5 bases from J, with 13 bases between. This CDR3 is 14 amino acids long. CDR1 is SGHDT, CDR2 YYEEEE, per germline. The CDR3 DNA reads TGTGCCAGCAGCCTTACCGGGACTCACAATGAGCAGTTCTTC. This gives the protein CASSLTGTHNEQFF.

This rearrangement joins TRBV7-9 to TRBJ2-7; the D gene could be TRBD1 or TRBD2 (5 bases each). V gave up 11 bases and J gave up 7 bases, with 21 bases separating them. This CDR3 is built from 13 residues. CDR1 is SEHNR and CDR2 is FQNEAQ in the germline V gene (reference sequence). The DNA for the CDR3 is TGTGCCGGGACCCGAGGGGATCTGCAAGAGCAGTACTTC. The encoded protein is CAGTRGDLQEQYF.

The chain joins TRBV3-1 (or the pseudogene TRBV3-2) to TRBJ2-4; D not resolved. The CDR3 has 12 residues. Germline CDR1 reads LGHDT; CDR2 reads YNNKEL (reference sequence). Trimming removed 1 base at V and 10 bases at J, with 8 bases between. CDR3 amino acids: CASSQGLRIQYF. Written as DNA, the CDR3 is TGTGCCAGCAGCCAAGGGTTAAGGATTCAGTACTTC.

The chain has TRBV7-2 and TRBJ2-1; D gene ambiguous. This CDR3 contains 14 residues. The germline V gene encodes CDR1 SGHTA and CDR2 FQGNSA. Trimming removed 7 bases from V and 2 bases from J, with 12 bases in between. In DNA form, the CDR3 reads TGTGCCAGCACCCCGAACGTCGCCTACAATGAGCAGTTCTTC. Encoded protein: CASTPNVAYNEQFF.

The chain links TRBV12-5 to TRBJ1-1; D is unclear. Trimming left V 3 bases short and J 4 bases short, with 12 bases between. The CDR3 totals 14 residues. Germline V gene lookup returns CDR1 LGHNT and CDR2 FRNRAP. The CDR3 DNA reads TGTGCTAGTGGTTTTAACGTGAAAGTCACTGAAGCTTTCTTT. Residues: CASGFNVKVTEAFF.

The table lists this clone with a few counts. The rearrangement uses TRBV19 and TRBJ1-5; the D is unclear. V shed 0 bases and J shed 0 bases, with 6 bases lying between them. Looked up from germline, CDR1 is LNHDA and CDR2 is SQIVND (reference sequence). This CDR3 contains 15 residues. The CDR3 bases are TGTGCCAGTAGTATAGAAGCAGGTAGCAATCAGCCCCAGCATTTT. Encoded protein: CASSIEAGSNQPQHF.

V is TRBV7-9 and J is TRBJ2-1, with TRBD2 matching 10 bases. The length of the CDR3 is 16 residues. Germline V gene data show CDR1 as SEHNR and CDR2 as FQNEAQ (reference sequence). The J segment lost 0 bases and the V segment lost 5 bases, leaving 4 bases of the junction unmatched. The CDR3 sequence is CASSPQRGGSYNEQFF. Written as DNA, the CDR3 is TGTGCCAGCAGCCCCCAGCGGGGGGGCTCCTACAATGAGCAGTTCTTC.

This sequence joins TRBV4-2 and TRBJ2-3; D ambiguous. CDR1 is LGHNA and CDR2 is YNFKEQ in the germline V gene. The V end lost 0 bases, the J end lost 2 bases, and 6 bases lay between the germline ends. This CDR3 has 14 amino acids. CDR3 coding DNA: TGTGCCAGCAGCCAAGATCCGTCCACAGATACGCAGTATTTT. Amino acid sequence: CASSQDPSTDTQYF.